This TCR beta chain was sequenced for a study of T cells in Graves' hyperthyroidism and ophthalmopathy. What was amplified from RNA transcripts were TCR beta CDR3 regions. The HTBI primer set drove a first-round RT-PCR of the TCR CDR3. Each CDR3 protein is one row after TCRdb ran MiXCR on the multiplex PCR reads. Of 300,000 to 450,000 distinct CDR3 sequences in the sample, around a sixth were seen once. This CDR3 spans 13 amino acids. Trimming cost V 2 bases and J 2 bases, with 9 bases left between them. CDR1 is DFQATT and CDR2 is SNEGSKA in the germline V gene (reference sequence). This clonotype was recorded many times.

This rearrangement joins TRBV20-1 to TRBJ2-5; no reliable D call. Sequencing input: blood. The TCR sequence derives from a woman between 18 and 29 years old with Graves' hyperthyroidism that later progressed to Graves' ophthalmopathy. CDR3 nucleotides: TGCAGTGCTAGACGGCCAGCACAAGAGACCCAGTACTTC. Protein product: CSARRPAQETQYF.